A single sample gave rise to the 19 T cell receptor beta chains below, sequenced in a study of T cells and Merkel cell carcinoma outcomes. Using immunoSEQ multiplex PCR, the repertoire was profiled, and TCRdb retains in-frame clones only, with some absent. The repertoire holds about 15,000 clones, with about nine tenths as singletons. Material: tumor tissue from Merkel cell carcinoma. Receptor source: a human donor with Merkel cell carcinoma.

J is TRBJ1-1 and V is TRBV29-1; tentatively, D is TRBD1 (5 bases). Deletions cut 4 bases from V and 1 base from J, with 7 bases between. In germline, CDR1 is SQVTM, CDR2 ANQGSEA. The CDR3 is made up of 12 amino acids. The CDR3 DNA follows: TGCAGCGTTGGGGGCCAGAACACTGAAGCTTTCTTT. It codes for CSVGGQNTEAFF.

CDR3: CASSVAGASGSYNEQFF. Here the CDR3 DNA reads TGTGCCAGCAGCGTAGCGGGAGCTAGCGGCTCCTACAATGAGCAGTTCTTC. J is TRBJ2-1 and V is TRBV9; 7 nucleotides align to TRBD2. The CDR3 spans 17 residues. Germline trimming cut 0 bases from V and 0 bases from J; bases unmatched to any gene: 6. Germline values: CDR1 SGDLS, CDR2 YYNGEE.

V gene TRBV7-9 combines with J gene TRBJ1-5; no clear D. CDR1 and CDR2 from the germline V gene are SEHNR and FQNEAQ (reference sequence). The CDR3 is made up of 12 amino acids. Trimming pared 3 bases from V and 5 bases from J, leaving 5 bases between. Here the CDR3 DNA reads TGTGCCAGCAGCTTGAATTATCAGCCCCAGCATTTT. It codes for CASSLNYQPQHF.

The CDR3 nucleotides read TGCGCCAGCAGCCAATGGACCAGGGGCGAGCAGTACTTC. Protein product: CASSQWTRGEQYF. V gene TRBV4-3 combines with J gene TRBJ2-7; D is perhaps TRBD1 (6 bases). Trimming removed 2 bases at V and 6 bases at J, with 11 bases between. The germline gives CDR1 LGHNA, CDR2 YSLEER. The CDR3 totals 13 residues.

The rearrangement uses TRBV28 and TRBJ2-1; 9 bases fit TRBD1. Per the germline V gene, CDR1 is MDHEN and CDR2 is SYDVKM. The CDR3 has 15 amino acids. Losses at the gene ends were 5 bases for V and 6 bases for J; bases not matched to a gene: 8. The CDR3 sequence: CASSPIGTGFNEQFF. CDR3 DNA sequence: TGTGCCAGCAGTCCCATCGGGACAGGGTTCAATGAGCAGTTCTTC. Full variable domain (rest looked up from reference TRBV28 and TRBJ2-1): DVKVTQSSRYLVKRTGEKVFLECVQDMDHENMFWYRQDPGLGLRLIYFSYDVKMKEKGDIPEGYSVSREKKERFSLILESASTNQTSMYLCASSPIGTGFNEQFFGPGTRLTVL.

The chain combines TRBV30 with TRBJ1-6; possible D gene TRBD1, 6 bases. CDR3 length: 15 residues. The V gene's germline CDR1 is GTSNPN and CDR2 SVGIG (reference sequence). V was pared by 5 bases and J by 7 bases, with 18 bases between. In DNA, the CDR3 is TGTGCCTGGGCTCTCGGACAGACCCGAAATTCACCCCTCCACTTT. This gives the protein CAWALGQTRNSPLHF.

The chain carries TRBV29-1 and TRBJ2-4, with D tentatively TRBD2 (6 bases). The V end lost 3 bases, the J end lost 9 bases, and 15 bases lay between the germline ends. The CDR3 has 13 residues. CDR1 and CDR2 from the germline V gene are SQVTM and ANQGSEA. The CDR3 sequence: CSVEEGGVGIQYF. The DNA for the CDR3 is TGCAGCGTTGAGGAGGGAGGAGTTGGCATTCAGTACTTC.

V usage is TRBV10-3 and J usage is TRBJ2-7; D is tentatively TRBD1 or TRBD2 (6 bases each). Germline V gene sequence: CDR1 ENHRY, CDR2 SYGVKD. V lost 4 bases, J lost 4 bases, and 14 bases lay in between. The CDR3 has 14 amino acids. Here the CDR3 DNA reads TGTGCCATCAGTGCGGGGGCGCGAATTTACGAGCAGTACTTC. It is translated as CAISAGARIYEQYF.

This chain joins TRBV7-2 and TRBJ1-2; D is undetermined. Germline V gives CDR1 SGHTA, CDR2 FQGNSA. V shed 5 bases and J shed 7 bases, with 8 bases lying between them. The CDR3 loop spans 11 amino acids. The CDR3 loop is CASSRGVGYTF. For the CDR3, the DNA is TGTGCCAGCAGCCGTGGAGTTGGCTACACCTTC.

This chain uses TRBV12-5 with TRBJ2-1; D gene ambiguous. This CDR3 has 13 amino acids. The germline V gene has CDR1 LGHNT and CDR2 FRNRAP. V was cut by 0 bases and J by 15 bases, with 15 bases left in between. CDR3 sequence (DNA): TGTGCTAGTGGTTTGGTAGGTAAGGGTCAGCCGTTCTTC. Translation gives CASGLVGKGQPFF.

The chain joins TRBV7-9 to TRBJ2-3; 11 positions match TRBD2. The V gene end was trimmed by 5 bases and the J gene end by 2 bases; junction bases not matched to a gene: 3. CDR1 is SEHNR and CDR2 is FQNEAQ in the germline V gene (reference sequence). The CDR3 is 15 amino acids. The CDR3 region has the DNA TGTGCCAGCAGCAGGACTAGCGGGTTCACAGATACGCAGTATTTT. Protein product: CASSRTSGFTDTQYF.

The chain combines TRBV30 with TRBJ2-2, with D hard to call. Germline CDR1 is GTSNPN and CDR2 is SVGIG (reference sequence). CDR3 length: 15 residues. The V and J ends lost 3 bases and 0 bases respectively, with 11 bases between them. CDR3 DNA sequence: TGTGCCTGGAGATCGGCGGTCGCGAACACCGGGGAGCTGTTTTTT. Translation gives CAWRSAVANTGELFF.

CDR3 sequence (DNA): TGTGCCAGCAGCCCCGGCCCTATAGAGACCCAGTACTTC. This codes for CASSPGPIETQYF. The chain uses TRBV7-9 and TRBJ2-5; no reliable D call. The V end lost 5 bases, the J end lost 4 bases, and 11 bases lay between the germline ends. The CDR3 sequence is 13 residues long. The V gene's germline CDR1 is SEHNR and CDR2 FQNEAQ (reference sequence).

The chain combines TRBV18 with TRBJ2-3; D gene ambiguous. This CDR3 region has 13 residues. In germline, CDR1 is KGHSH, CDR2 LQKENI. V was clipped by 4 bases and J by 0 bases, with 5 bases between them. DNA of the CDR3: TGTGCCAGCTCACAGGCAAGCACAGATACGCAGTATTTT. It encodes CASSQASTDTQYF.

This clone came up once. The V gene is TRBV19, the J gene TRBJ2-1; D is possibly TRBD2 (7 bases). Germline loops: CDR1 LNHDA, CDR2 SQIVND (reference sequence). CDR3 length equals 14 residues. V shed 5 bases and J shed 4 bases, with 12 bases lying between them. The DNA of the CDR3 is TGTGCCAGTAGTGAGGGGGGGTTATACAATGAGCAGTTCTTC. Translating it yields CASSEGGLYNEQFF.

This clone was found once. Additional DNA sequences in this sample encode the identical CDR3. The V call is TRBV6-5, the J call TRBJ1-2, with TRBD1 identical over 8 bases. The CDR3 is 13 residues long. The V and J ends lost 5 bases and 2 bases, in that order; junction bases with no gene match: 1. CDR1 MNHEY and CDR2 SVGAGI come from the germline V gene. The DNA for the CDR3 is TGTGCCAGCAGTCGGGACAGGAACTATGGCTACACCTTC. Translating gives CASSRDRNYGYTF.

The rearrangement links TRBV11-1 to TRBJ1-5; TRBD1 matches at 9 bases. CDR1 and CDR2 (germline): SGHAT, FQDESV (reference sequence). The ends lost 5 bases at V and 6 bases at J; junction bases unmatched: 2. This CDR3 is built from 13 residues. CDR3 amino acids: CASSLTGGQPQHF. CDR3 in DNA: TGTGCCAGCAGCCTGACAGGGGGTCAGCCCCAGCATTTT.

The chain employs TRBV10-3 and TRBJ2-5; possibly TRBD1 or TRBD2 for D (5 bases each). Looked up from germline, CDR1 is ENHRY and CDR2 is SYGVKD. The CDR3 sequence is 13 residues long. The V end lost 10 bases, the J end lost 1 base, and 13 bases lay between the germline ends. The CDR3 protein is CATTGAIQETQYF. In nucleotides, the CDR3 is TGTGCCACCACCGGGGCCATCCAAGAGACCCAGTACTTC.

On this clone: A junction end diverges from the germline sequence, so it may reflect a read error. CDR3 region: CASSIDLAGGPDMQYF. Here the CDR3 DNA reads TGTGCCAGTAGTATAGATCTAGCGGGAGGCCCAGATATGCAGTATTTT. The V call is TRBV19, the J call TRBJ2-3; 11 bases match TRBD2. The V gene's germline CDR1 is LNHDA and CDR2 SQIVND (reference sequence). The CDR3 is 16 residues long.